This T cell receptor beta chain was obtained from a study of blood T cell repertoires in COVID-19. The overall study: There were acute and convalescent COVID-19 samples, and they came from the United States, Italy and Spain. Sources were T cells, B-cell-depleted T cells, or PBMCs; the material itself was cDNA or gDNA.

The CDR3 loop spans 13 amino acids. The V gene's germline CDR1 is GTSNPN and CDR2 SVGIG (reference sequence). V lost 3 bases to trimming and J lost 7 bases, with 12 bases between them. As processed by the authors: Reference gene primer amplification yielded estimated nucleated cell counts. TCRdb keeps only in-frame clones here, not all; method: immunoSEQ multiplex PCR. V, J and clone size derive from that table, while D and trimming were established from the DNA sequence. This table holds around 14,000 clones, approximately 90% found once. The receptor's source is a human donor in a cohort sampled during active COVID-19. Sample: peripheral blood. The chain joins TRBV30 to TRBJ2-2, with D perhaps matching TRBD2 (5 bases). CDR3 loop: CAWSRAAGGELFF. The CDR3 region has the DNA TGTGCCTGGAGCCGGGCCGCGGGCGGGGAGCTGTTTTTT.